Listed here is a single TCR beta chain. Primed by a sample-barcoded 5' primer and a J-beta primer mix, a second PCR proceeded for about 6 to 11 cycles. TCRdb reanalysed the 5' RACE reads using MiXCR and keeps one entry per CDR3 protein. This repertoire shows about 1.6 million distinct CDR3 sequences, 30% to 40% found once; its top ten account for 11%. This sample was included in a study of blood T cells in healthy people across ages. Germline V gene sequence: CDR1 SQVTM, CDR2 ANQGSEA. There are 12 residues in the CDR3. The V and J ends lost 1 base and 8 bases respectively, with 11 bases between them. The sample was blood. This TCR derives from a woman in her twenties or thirties in good health. J is TRBJ1-1 and V is TRBV29-1; a possible D gene is TRBD1 (5 bases). CDR3 loop: CSVEGLRGEAFF. In DNA, the CDR3 is TGCAGCGTTGAAGGTCTGAGGGGAGAAGCTTTCTTT.